The T cell receptor (beta chain) under discussion was sequenced for a study of cytomegalovirus exposure and HLA in healthy donors. PCR was performed using 60 Vbeta and 13 Jbeta primers. Profiled with immunoSEQ multiplex PCR; TCRdb holds only in-frame clones, not every one. The sample yields 80,000 to 130,000 clones, about 79% seen once. The CDR3 is made up of 20 amino acids. The V gene's germline CDR1 is MDHEN and CDR2 SYDVKM. The V and J ends lost 3 bases and 0 bases, in that order; junction bases with no gene match: 17. The study, taken as a whole, reports: The sole available immune exposure information was CMV serostatus. Cytomegalovirus-associated TCR beta chains were listed, numbering more than 150. Indistinguishability led to the exclusion of some V segments, TRBV6-2 and TRBV6-3 included. Among CMV-associated TCR beta chains, most appeared HLA-restricted in a later analysis.

In regard to this clone: Antigen specificity is unknown.

Source material: PBMCs. This chain connects TRBV28 to TRBJ1-5; the match to TRBD1 covers 7 bases. This TCR came from a young woman in good health and CMV-seronegative. The CDR3 DNA reads TGTGCCAGCAGTTTCCCCAGGACAGGTGGTACGGGATATAGCAATCAGCCCCAGCATTTT. The encoded protein is CASSFPRTGGTGYSNQPQHF.